The entry below describes one TCR beta chain. There is no known antigen for this receptor. Per-base quality was not reported, and no clone a single base away is much larger than it. TCRbeta CDR3 regions were amplified from genomic DNA by means of the immunoSEQ Assay, a bias-controlled multiplex PCR. In the original analysis: Within the assay, amplification of reference gene primers was used to estimate how many nucleated cells each sample contained. Sequence reads were collapsed and filtered to measure the absolute abundance of every unique TCRbeta CDR3 rearrangement. For each sample, productive Simpson clonality was calculated as the square root of Simpson's diversity index across productive rearrangements. The table comes from immuneACCESS by way of TCRdb, which keeps in-frame sequences with V and J called. Part of the clones is missing from these tables; in studies checked, under half for an unresolved V gene and the rest for unknown reasons. V and J calls and clone size are those listed in that table; D and trimming were worked out from the DNA. The sample data list some 140,000 clones, and over 75% of these were observed just once. The ten largest clones add up to 0.55% to 0.75% of the sample.

The CDR3 numbers 15 residues from cysteine through phenylalanine. Left in the record is the CDR3 DNA by itself, 45 bases read in frame from the first base. CDR1 and CDR2, per the germline V gene, are SGHTA and FQGNSA. V and J are truncated by 5 bases and 4 bases respectively, leaving an intervening sequence of 17 bases. The entry originates in a study of blood T cell repertoires in COVID-19 (TCRdb year 2020). Regarding the complete study: Collaborator samples came from the United States, Italy and Spain and covered acute and convalescent phases of COVID-19. The prospective study material was composed of cDNA or gDNA derived from T cells, B-cell-depleted T cells, or PBMCs. The dataset comprised deeply sampled blood TCRbeta repertoires from subjects exposed to, actively infected with, or recovered from COVID-19. The repertoires were released in a freely available public database intended as a resource for research on the immune response to SARS-CoV-2. The samples were drawn from the first 160 participants of the ongoing ImmuneRACE study and from more than 1,000 subjects provided by 6 global collaborators. The sample metadata nearly always contained a de-identified subject ID, COVID-19 status, age in years and sex. HLA class I and class II types, where available, came from metadata supplied by the sample provider rather than from assay-based typing. General study outcomes and caveats: The quantity of clinical and demographic metadata differed by source and by participant and was supplied without curation.

At one collaborating source in Seattle, patients were enrolled during active infection and were followed longitudinally through the course of disease. Each collaborating institution followed its own protocols to collect whole blood in K2EDTA tubes. For TCRbeta analysis, collaborator samples were shipped as frozen whole blood, as isolated PBMCs, or as DNA extracted from either sample type. The source material was peripheral blood. The receptor was isolated from a man aged 60 to 75 with COVID-19, enrolled during active disease. The sequence joins TRBV7-2 to TRBJ1-1; the D gene is perhaps TRBD1, from 5 matching bases. CDR3 sequence: CASSPQTAQGTEAFF. At the DNA level, the sequence is TGTGCCAGCAGCCCACAAACAGCCCAGGGCACTGAAGCTTTCTTT.